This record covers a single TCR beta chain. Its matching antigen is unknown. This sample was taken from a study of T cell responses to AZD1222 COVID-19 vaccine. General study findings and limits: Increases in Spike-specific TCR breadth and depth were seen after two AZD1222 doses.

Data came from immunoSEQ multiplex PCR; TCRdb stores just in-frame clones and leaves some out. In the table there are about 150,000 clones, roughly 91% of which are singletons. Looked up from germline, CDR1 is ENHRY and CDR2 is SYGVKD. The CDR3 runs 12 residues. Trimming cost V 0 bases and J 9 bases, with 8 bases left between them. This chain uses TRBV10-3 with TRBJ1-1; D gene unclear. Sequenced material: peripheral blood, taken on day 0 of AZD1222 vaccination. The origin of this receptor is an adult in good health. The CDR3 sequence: CAISESLEKAFF. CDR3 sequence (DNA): TGTGCCATCAGTGAGTCTCTGGAGAAAGCTTTCTTT.